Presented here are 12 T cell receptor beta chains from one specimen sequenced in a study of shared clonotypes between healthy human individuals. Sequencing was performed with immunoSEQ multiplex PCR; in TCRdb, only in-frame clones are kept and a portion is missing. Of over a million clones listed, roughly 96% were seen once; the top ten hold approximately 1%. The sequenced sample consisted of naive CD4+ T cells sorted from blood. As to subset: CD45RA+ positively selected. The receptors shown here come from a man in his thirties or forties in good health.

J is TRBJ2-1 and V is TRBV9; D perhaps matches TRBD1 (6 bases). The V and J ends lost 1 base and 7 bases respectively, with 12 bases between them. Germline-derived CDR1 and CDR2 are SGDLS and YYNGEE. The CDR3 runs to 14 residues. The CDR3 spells CASSVTPTGNEQFF. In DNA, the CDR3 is TGTGCCAGCAGCGTAACCCCCACAGGGAATGAGCAGTTCTTC.

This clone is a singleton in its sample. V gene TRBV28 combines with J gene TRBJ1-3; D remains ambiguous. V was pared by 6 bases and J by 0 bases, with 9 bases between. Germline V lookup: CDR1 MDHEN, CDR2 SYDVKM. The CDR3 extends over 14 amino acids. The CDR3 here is CASRNSLSGNTIYF. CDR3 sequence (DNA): TGTGCCAGCAGAAACAGCCTCTCTGGAAACACCATATATTTT. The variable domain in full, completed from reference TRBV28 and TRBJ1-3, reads DVKVTQSSRYLVKRTGEKVFLECVQDMDHENMFWYRQDPGLGLRLIYFSYDVKMKEKGDIPEGYSVSREKKERFSLILESASTNQTSMYLCASRNSLSGNTIYFGEGSWLTVV.

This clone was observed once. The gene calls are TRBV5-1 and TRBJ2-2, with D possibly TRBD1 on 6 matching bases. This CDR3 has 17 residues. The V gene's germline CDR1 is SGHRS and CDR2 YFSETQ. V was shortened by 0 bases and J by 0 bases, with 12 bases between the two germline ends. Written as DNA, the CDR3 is TGCGCCAGCAGCTTGGGCCCCAGGGGACCGAACACCGGGGAGCTGTTTTTT. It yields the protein CASSLGPRGPNTGELFF. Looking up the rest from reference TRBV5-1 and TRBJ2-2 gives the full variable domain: KAGVTQTPRYLIKTRGQQVTLSCSPISGHRSVSWYQQTPGQGLQFLFEYFSETQRNKGNFPGRFSGRQFSNSRSEMNVSTLELGDSALYLCASSLGPRGPNTGELFFGEGSRLTVL.

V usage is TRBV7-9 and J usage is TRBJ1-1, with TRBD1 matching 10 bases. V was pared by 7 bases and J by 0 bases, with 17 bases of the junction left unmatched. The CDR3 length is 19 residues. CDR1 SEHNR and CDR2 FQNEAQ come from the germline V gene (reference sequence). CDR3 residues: CASIRTGGTSSGLNTEAFF. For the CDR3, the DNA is TGTGCCAGCATCAGGACAGGGGGGACTTCTTCTGGGTTGAACACTGAAGCTTTCTTT.

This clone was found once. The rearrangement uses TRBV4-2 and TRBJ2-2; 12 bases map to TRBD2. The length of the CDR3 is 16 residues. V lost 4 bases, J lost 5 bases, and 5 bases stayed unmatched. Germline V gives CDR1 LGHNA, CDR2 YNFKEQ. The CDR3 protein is CASSRELAGGTGELFF. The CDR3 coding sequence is TGTGCCAGCAGCCGCGAGCTAGCGGGAGGGACCGGGGAGCTGTTTTTT.

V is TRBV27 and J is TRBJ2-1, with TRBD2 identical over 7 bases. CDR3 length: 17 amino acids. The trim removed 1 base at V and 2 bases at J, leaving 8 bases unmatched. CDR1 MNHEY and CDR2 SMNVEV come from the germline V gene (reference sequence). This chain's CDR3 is CASSLFPGAGAYNEQFF. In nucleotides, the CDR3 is TGTGCCAGCAGTTTATTTCCCGGGGCGGGAGCCTACAATGAGCAGTTCTTC.

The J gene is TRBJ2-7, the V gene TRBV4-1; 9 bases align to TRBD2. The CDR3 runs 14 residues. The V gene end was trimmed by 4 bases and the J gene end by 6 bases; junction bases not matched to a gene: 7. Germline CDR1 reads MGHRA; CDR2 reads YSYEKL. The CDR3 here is CASSPRGRASEQYF. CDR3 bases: TGCGCCAGCAGCCCGCGCGGGAGGGCCAGCGAGCAGTACTTC.

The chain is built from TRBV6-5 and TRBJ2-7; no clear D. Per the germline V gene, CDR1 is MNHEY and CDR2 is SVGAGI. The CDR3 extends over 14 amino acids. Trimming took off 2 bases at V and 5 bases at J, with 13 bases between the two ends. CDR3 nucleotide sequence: TGTGCCAGCAGTTACCTGGGAAGGGTGGACGAGCAGTACTTC. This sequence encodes CASSYLGRVDEQYF.

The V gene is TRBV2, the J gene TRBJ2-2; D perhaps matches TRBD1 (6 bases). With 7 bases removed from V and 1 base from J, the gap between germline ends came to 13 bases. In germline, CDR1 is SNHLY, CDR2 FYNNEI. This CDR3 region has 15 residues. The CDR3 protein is CASKARTENTGELFF. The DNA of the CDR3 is TGTGCCAGCAAGGCGAGGACAGAGAACACCGGGGAGCTGTTTTTT.

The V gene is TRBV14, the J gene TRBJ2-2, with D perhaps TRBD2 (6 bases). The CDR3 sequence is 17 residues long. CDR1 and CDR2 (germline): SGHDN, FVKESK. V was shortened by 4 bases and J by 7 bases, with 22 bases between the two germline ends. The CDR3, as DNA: TGTGCCAGCAGCCCAAGAACACGTGCTAGCGCTGGCGGGGAGCTGTTTTTT. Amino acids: CASSPRTRASAGGELFF.

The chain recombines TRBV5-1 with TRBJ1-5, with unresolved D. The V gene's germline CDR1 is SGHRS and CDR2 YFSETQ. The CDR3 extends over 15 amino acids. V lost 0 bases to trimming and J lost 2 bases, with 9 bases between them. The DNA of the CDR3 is TGCGCCAGCAGCTTGGCGGGTTTCGGCAATCAGCCCCAGCATTTT. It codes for CASSLAGFGNQPQHF.

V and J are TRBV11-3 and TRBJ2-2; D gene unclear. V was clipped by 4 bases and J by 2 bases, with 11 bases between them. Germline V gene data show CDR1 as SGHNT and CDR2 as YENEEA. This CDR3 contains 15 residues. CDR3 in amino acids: CASSSSTPNTGELFF. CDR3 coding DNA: TGTGCCAGCAGCTCCTCGACACCTAACACCGGGGAGCTGTTTTTT.